The source of this TCR beta chain is a study of CD8 T cells in Susac syndrome. After extraction with the RNeasy kit, 0.5 to 1 ug of the RNA was reverse transcribed using random hexamers. The CDR3 of TCR beta was amplified by immunoSEQ multiplex PCR across 54 Vbeta and 13 Jbeta. TCRdb ran MiXCR on the immunoSEQ multiplex PCR reads and lists one entry per CDR3 protein. Counted here are some 300,000 distinct CDR3 sequences, approximately 89% occurring once; the ten biggest clones make up more than 0.15%. V shed 5 bases and J 14 bases; nucleotides not matched to a gene: 9. The V gene's germline CDR1 is SGHTA and CDR2 FQGTGA. The CDR3 extends over 12 amino acids. From blood CD8+ and CD4+ T cells, TCR beta sequences were generated. TEMRA cells were FACS-enriched, with CD8+ and CD4+ T cells isolated negatively.

This TCR was recovered from a human donor with multiple sclerosis. Sequenced sample: CD8+ T cells from PBMCs. The chain couples TRBV7-3 to TRBJ2-1, with 7 bases that match TRBD1. CDR3 in DNA: TGTGCCAGCAGCCTGGATAGGGGGCAGAAGTTCTTC. The encoded protein is CASSLDRGQKFF. Using reference TRBV7-3 and TRBJ2-1 for the parts outside the CDR3, the full variable domain is GAGVSQTPSNKVTEKGKYVELRCDPISGHTALYWYRQSLGQGPEFLIYFQGTGAADDSGLPNDRFFAVRPEGSVSTLKIQRTERGDSAVYLCASSLDRGQKFFGPGTRLTVL.